The rows below give T cell receptor beta chains drawn from one sample of a study of human T cells and chemical hapten exposure. TCRdb passed the reads through MiXCR, listing each CDR3 protein once. The sample records 120,000 or so distinct CDR3 sequences, 6.5% to 10% being singletons. The sample consisted of whole blood. The receptors were gathered from a human donor in good health. Some clones in this sample may be carry-over from other donors' samples. CDR3s include the opening cysteine and the closing phenylalanine or tryptophan. Each record gives: clone size, J gene, V gene, D gene, CDR3 protein, CDR3 DNA. A D gene is named only where the DNA matches it firmly. Part of the rows lack a size; the others show once, few, many or a class for expanded clones.

>many|TRBJ1-1|TRBV5-1|TRBD1
CASSLAGGYTEAFF
TGCGCCAGCAGCTTGGCAGGGGGCTACACTGAAGCTTTCTTT
>few|TRBJ2-1|TRBV5-1|NA
CASSSDTTSYNEQFF
TGCGCCAGCAGCTCGGACACCACCTCCTACAATGAGCAGTTCTTC
>NA|TRBJ2-1|TRBV2|NA
CASVTSTYNEQFF
TGTGCCAGCGTGACCTCCACCTACAATGAGCAGTTCTTC
>NA|TRBJ2-1|TRBV19|NA
CASSIGGRLNEQFF
TGTGCCAGTAGTATTGGGGGACGGCTCAATGAGCAGTTCTTC
>many|TRBJ2-1|TRBV4-3|NA
CASSQGAAGFDNEQFF
TGCGCCAGCAGCCAAGGTGCGGCAGGGTTTGACAATGAGCAGTTCTTC
>few|TRBJ2-7|TRBV14|TRBD2
CASKPRLAGVEQYF
TGTGCCAGCAAGCCCCGGCTAGCGGGAGTCGAGCAGTACTTC
>few|TRBJ1-2|TRBV12-3/TRBV12-4|TRBD1
CASSYDRGTNYGYTF
TGTGCCAGCAGTTATGACAGGGGGACTAACTATGGCTACACCTTC
>few|TRBJ2-1|TRBV7-9|TRBD1
CASRGDRGDNEQFF
TGTGCCAGCAGGGGGGACAGGGGGGACAATGAGCAGTTCTTC
>few|TRBJ2-1|TRBV13|TRBD2
CASSAGLAGNEQFF
TGTGCCAGCAGCGCCGGACTAGCGGGTAATGAGCAGTTCTTC
>NA|TRBJ2-3|TRBV7-7|NA
CASSIGPTDTQYF
TGTGCCAGCAGCATAGGGCCCACAGATACGCAGTATTTT
>many|TRBJ1-1|TRBV6-2/TRBV6-3|TRBD1
CASSAGGTEAFF
TGTGCCAGCAGTGCAGGGGGCACTGAAGCTTTCTTT
>few|TRBJ1-6|TRBV6-1|NA
CATQGNNSPLHF
TGTGCCACCCAGGGGAATAATTCACCCCTCCACTTT
>many|TRBJ1-5|TRBV19|NA
CASSMGQGYQPQHF
TGTGCCAGTAGTATGGGGCAGGGGTATCAGCCCCAGCATTTT
>many|TRBJ1-2|TRBV7-6|NA
CASSQRKGVGYTF
TGTGCCAGCAGCCAGAGGAAAGGAGTTGGCTACACCTTC
>many|TRBJ1-5|TRBV29-1|NA
CSVVPGPRQPQHF
TGCAGCGTTGTACCGGGGCCAAGGCAGCCCCAGCATTTT
>many|TRBJ1-5|TRBV6-2/TRBV6-3|TRBD1
CASSGPGQGHQPQHF
TGTGCCAGCAGCGGTCCGGGACAGGGACATCAGCCCCAGCATTTT
>few|TRBJ2-5|TRBV6-6|NA
CASSSSETQYF
TGTGCCAGCAGCAGCTCGGAGACCCAGTACTTC
>many|TRBJ2-3|TRBV29-1|NA
CSVVAMGARDTQYF
TGCAGCGTTGTGGCGATGGGGGCTAGAGATACGCAGTATTTT
>NA|TRBJ2-1|TRBV27|TRBD2
CASSLGLAGIYNEQFF
TGTGCCAGCAGTCTAGGACTAGCGGGGATTTACAATGAGCAGTTCTTC
>few|TRBJ1-4|TRBV12-3/TRBV12-4|NA
CASSFSPTGLNEKLFF
TGTGCCAGCAGTTTTTCCCCCACAGGCCTTAATGAAAAACTGTTTTTT
>NA|TRBJ2-3|TRBV29-1|NA
CSVEEGASDTQYF
TGCAGCGTTGAAGAGGGCGCGTCAGATACGCAGTATTTT
>NA|TRBJ2-7|TRBV12-3/TRBV12-4|TRBD1
CASSQTLGGQGAGEQYF
TGTGCCAGCAGTCAAACCTTGGGGGGACAGGGGGCTGGGGAGCAGTACTTC
>many|TRBJ2-5|TRBV18|TRBD2
CASSPQLAGGSGETQYF
TGTGCCAGCTCACCCCAACTAGCGGGAGGCTCCGGAGAGACCCAGTACTTC
>NA|TRBJ1-5|TRBV12-3/TRBV12-4|NA
CASSPPGEGFQPQHF
TGTGCCAGCAGTCCCCCCGGGGAGGGCTTTCAGCCCCAGCATTTT
>NA|TRBJ2-7|TRBV4-1|NA
CASSQDLGTYEQYF
TGCGCCAGCAGCCAAGATCTGGGGACCTACGAGCAGTACTTC
>many|TRBJ1-5|TRBV19|TRBD1
CASSTRDRGTQHF
TGTGCCAGTAGTACCAGGGACAGGGGGACCCAGCATTTT
>NA|TRBJ1-5|TRBV19|NA
CASRPTAVSNQPQHF
TGTGCCAGTAGACCGACAGCAGTTAGCAATCAGCCCCAGCATTTT